The subject of this entry is one T cell receptor beta chain. This clone has just one count. No cognate antigen has been identified for it. Base-call qualities are not available, and no considerably larger clone is one nucleotide away. The cohort was made up of around 720 healthy bone marrow donors. At the time of sampling, every cohort member was nominally healthy, though immune exposures that went unrecorded were likely present. The donor tested CMV seronegative, placing the donor among the 350 to 400 seronegative members of the cohort. A peripheral blood sample was provided by each donor, and peripheral blood mononuclear cells were used for TCR beta sequencing. The Qiagen DNeasy Blood Extraction Kit was used to extract genomic DNA from the blood cell samples. The sample comes from a study of cytomegalovirus exposure and HLA in healthy donors (TCRdb year 2017). Notes on the research overall: According to an earlier analysis of several hundred of the donors, some 170 million T cells yielded some 110 million unique TCR beta sequences and 276 Gb of sequence data. A later genetic analysis used genome-wide SNP genotypes for about 65% of the 666 donors, treating that subset as a discovery cohort. Around 300 gigabases of sequencing data and 70 million to 100 million unique TCR sequences were included in an early release covering 500 to 750 HLA-typed donors. Along with the roughly 700-subject first cohort, a separate validation cohort of over a hundred different subjects was used. The study aimed to test whether cataloging public T cell receptors could reveal signatures of past pathogen exposure. Of the 300 to 450 genotyped donors, approximately 81% were placed in the genetic ancestry cluster associated with self-reported Caucasian donors. Among about 410 genotyped donors of the cohort, an average of roughly 230,000 unique TCR beta nucleotide sequences was sequenced per donor, of which roughly 17% were non-productive. An earlier analysis of more than 450 of the donors used high-throughput TCR beta sequencing to judge whether each TCR beta V gene segment behaved as functional or pseudogenic. Alongside the repertoire data, information on donor age, sex, ethnicity and CMV serostatus was compiled. To study patterns of TCR occurrence, a later analysis re-analyzed previously published TCR beta repertoires from around 670 donors and added high-resolution HLA genotyping. Every discovery cohort repertoire had been produced on one sequencing platform. The number of typed donors differed by locus: roughly 629-640 for A, B, C, DRB1 and DQB1; 522 for DQA1; approximately 610 for DPA1; and 400 to 480 for DPB1. Five DR-DQ haplotypes were treated as single units for association and clustering because of strong linkage in the cohort. HLA typing covered class I and class II loci at four-digit resolution. High-throughput TCR immunosequencing, statistical association of individual TCRs with disease status, and machine learning were combined to predict cytomegalovirus infection status. The later analysis used no new phenotypic data to find candidate immune exposures, relying instead on TCR beta sequences and their occurrence across donors. The study used immunosequencing to profile the T cell repertoires of 666 subjects and linked those repertoires to cytomegalovirus serostatus. What the research found in general, with its limitations: A few of the identified cytomegalovirus-associated TCR beta chains were confirmed in vitro to be specific for cytomegalovirus antigens. A further reported finding was that TCR beta sequences accurately predicted the HLA-A and HLA-B alleles for most subjects in the first cohort. In a later analysis, most CMV-associated TCR beta chains were found to appear HLA-restricted, with HLA associations seemingly driven largely by CMV exposure. Because some donors lacked HLA typing at each locus, the association tests relied only on the typed subset. According to the authors, the approach could potentially be generalized to other disease states and immunological phenotypes. According to a later analysis, TCR association rates differed among HLA loci, with DRB1 alleles showing the most associated TCRs and HLA-C alleles showing the fewest. A later analysis found that HLA-associated TCR beta chains were more clonally expanded and had lower generation probabilities than equally common non-associated chains. Because counts were too low, about 17 rarely observed V segments, including chromosome 9 orphons, were excluded from the earlier analysis of several hundred of the donors. The classifier was reported to diagnose cytomegalovirus status with high specificity and sensitivity in both the original cohort and the validation cohort. V-gene and J-gene trimming of TCR beta chains was associated with a missense DCLRE1C variant in a later genetic analysis, and the association was replicated in an independent cohort. At a false discovery rate of 0.05, a later analysis linked roughly 17,000 TCR beta sequences to specific HLA alleles. A later genetic analysis reported fewer N-insertions in productive TCRs among donors in an Asian-associated ancestry cluster than the roughly 720-donor mean. A group of highly shared sequence variants was considered likely to be a technical artifact of the sequencing pipeline. Most TCR sequences were observed very rarely across donors, whereas some public TCRs were present in many individuals. CMV serostatus was the only immune exposure information available for the cohort. In an earlier analysis of 587 of the donors, most TCR beta V segments appeared in productive rearrangements about 87% or about 30% of the time, broadly matching IMGT annotations. A total of roughly 160 TCR beta chains were listed by the study as associated with cytomegalovirus. Strong co-occurrence of HLA alleles, especially DR and DQ, made assigning TCR associations to individual alleles difficult. Correlated functional status among segregating V segments might reflect linkage disequilibrium, but an unknown experimental factor could not be ruled out. Some IMGT-functional V segments, including TRBV6-2 and TRBV6-3, could not be told apart with the 87-base-pair reads, so those segments were excluded. This cohort had only TCR beta chains sequenced, and the lack of alpha or paired-chain data limited which features could be detected. In a later analysis, several top co-occurrence clusters were reported to appear linked to parvovirus B19, influenza, CMV and Epstein-Barr virus. Presence/absence analyses assumed roughly uniform sequencing depth across donors, an assumption that may not hold.

Receptor amplification or capture employed the immunoSEQ multiplex PCR assay. A mixture of 60 forward primers for TCR Vbeta segments and 13 reverse primers for TCR Jbeta segments was used in the multiplex PCR. The CDR3 region of rearranged TCR beta genes was amplified from genomic DNA with a multiplex PCR assay. The Illumina HiSeq System was used to sequence the amplified TCR beta libraries as 87-base-pair reads. Per the original workflow: Across the roughly 670 repertoires, a later analysis counted roughly 77 million unique TCR beta chains, roughly 11 million of which were shared by at least two donors. Raw reads were error-corrected and collapsed into unique sequences by a nearest-neighbor algorithm in which closely related sequences were merged to remove PCR and sequencing errors. CDR3 sequences were aligned to IMGT reference sequences to assign V, D and J gene segments. For a sequence to be retained, at least a six-nucleotide match to both a V gene segment and a J gene segment was required. A rearrangement was called productive if the CDR3 had no stop codons and remained in frame with V and J, and every other rearrangement was called non-productive. CDR3 was defined by IMGT convention, running from the second conserved V-encoded cysteine to the conserved J-encoded phenylalanine. In an earlier analysis of just under 600 of the donors, sequences lacking an unambiguous match to a single V gene segment were excluded. In an earlier analysis of several hundred of the donors, V segments were called functional above 56.7% productive rearrangements and were called segregating when the between-donor standard deviation exceeded 5%. To diagnose cytomegalovirus status from the catalog of TCR beta chain sequences, a statistical classification framework was built. A later analysis assigned V and J genes by comparing TCR nucleotide sequences with IMGT/GENE-DB human TR gene sequences. The TCRdist pipeline was used in a later analysis to assign CDR3 sequences and most-parsimonious VDJ recombination scenarios. In a later analysis, each TCR beta chain was defined by its CDR3 amino acid sequence together with its V-gene family, and reads lacking a unique V-gene family were excluded. As a way to deal with suspected cross-contamination and a sequencing artifact, a later analysis dropped 450 to 600 nucleotide sequences that were highly shared and had low generation probability. A later analysis calculated a clonal expansion index for each public chain from normalized within-repertoire ranks of inferred template counts. Generation probabilities in a later analysis came from a VDJ recombination model fitted to out-of-frame rearrangements, and those results were checked against IGoR. A later analysis scored TCR-TCR, TCR-HLA and TCR-CMV co-occurrence with hypergeometric tests, applying a repertoire-size bias correction to TCR pairs. A later analysis estimated false discovery rates by permuting HLA or CMV assignments 20 times. In a later analysis, co-occurring TCRs were grouped using DBSCAN, with TCRdist sequence similarity added in when clustering inside HLA-allele-positive subsets. For co-occurrence clustering, repertoires with fewer than 30,000 or more than 120,000 public chains were excluded, along with roughly 5 repertoires with anomalous nucleotide sharing. Held by TCRdb, this immuneACCESS table contains in-frame sequences only and omits some clones. Under half of the omission traces to an unresolved V gene where checked; the cause of the rest is unknown. Clonal size and the V and J genes are those of that table, whereas D and trimming came from the DNA. Recorded for this sample are about 130,000 clones; roughly 72% of them occurred a single time. Clones ranked in the top ten supply over 1.5% of the sample.

Cut back by 5 bases and 9 bases, the V and J ends lie 11 bases apart. The CDR3 spans 12 residues, from the cysteine through the phenylalanine. Of the read, only the CDR3 DNA is kept; its 36 bases are in frame from base 1. CDR1 is given as SGHVS and CDR2 as FQNEAQ, both from the germline V gene. This chain joins TRBV7-8 to TRBJ2-1, with a tentative D gene TRBD2 over 6 matching bases. The sequencing input was PBMCs. The sequence came from a woman aged 45-60 years in good health and CMV-seronegative. The sequenced DNA: TGTGCCAGCAGCCGACTAGAAATTGAGCAGTTCTTC. This encodes CASSRLEIEQFF.